Here is one T cell receptor (beta chain) with its context. Antigen: not known. TCRdb's table, derived via immunoSEQ multiplex PCR, lists solely in-frame clones and lacks some. The profile shows more than 85,000 clones, about 89% of them singletons. Trimming shortened V by 2 bases and J by 1 base, and 8 bases separated the two germline ends. Germline-derived CDR1 and CDR2 are SGHVS and FNYEAQ. This CDR3 comprises 15 residues. This entry belongs to a study of T cell responses to AZD1222 COVID-19 vaccine. Study results and limitations: The study found vaccine-associated CD4 TCRs spanning spike, dominant at 160-218 and 743-854. Researchers took repertoire samples only after the peak T cell response had come. The study identified only six AZD1222 recipients as seropositive at baseline.

Sequenced here: peripheral blood, sampled on day 0 of AZD1222 vaccination. The chain couples TRBV7-6 to TRBJ2-2; D is uncertain. The origin of this receptor is an adult in good health. As DNA, the CDR3 is TGTGCCAGCAGCTTAAACACGGGGAACACCGGGGAGCTGTTTTTT. Protein sequence: CASSLNTGNTGELFF.